These T cell receptor beta chains were read from a single sample in a study of CD8 T cells in ankylosing spondylitis. From the 5' RACE reads, TCRdb called clonotypes with MiXCR, one entry per CDR3 protein. The sample holds roughly 370,000 distinct CDR3 sequences; approximately 20% are singletons and the top ten take around 16%. The sequenced material came from blood, either unsorted or a sorted T cell fraction (not recorded which). These receptors came from a male donor with ankylosing spondylitis. Each CDR3 is given with its conserved first and last residue. Each record gives: J gene, CDR3 length, V gene, D gene, CDR3 protein. A D gene is named only where the DNA matches it firmly.

j_gene: TRBJ2-1; len: 19; v_gene: TRBV9; d_gene: TRBD2; CDR3aa: CASSARLAGESQGLNEQFF
j_gene: TRBJ2-1; len: 17; v_gene: TRBV27; d_gene: TRBD2; CDR3aa: CASRSRLAGVGYNEQFF
j_gene: TRBJ1-2; len: 15; v_gene: TRBV4-1; d_gene: NA; CDR3aa: CASSQERDGVGGYTF
j_gene: TRBJ2-2; len: 15; v_gene: TRBV19; d_gene: TRBD1; CDR3aa: CASSARQGWAGELFF
j_gene: TRBJ1-6; len: 16; v_gene: TRBV20-1; d_gene: NA; CDR3aa: CSAGGIVGAGNSPLHF
j_gene: TRBJ2-1; len: 17; v_gene: TRBV4-1; d_gene: NA; CDR3aa: CASSPNSAGSSYNEQFF
j_gene: TRBJ1-1; len: 15; v_gene: TRBV3-1; d_gene: NA; CDR3aa: CASSQDGGFGNMAFF
j_gene: TRBJ2-5; len: 15; v_gene: TRBV12-3/TRBV12-4; d_gene: NA; CDR3aa: CASSLRGGLVGTQYF
j_gene: TRBJ1-1; len: 14; v_gene: TRBV7-8; d_gene: NA; CDR3aa: CASSEPRGNTEAFF
j_gene: TRBJ2-3; len: 15; v_gene: TRBV6-1; d_gene: TRBD2; CDR3aa: CASSRAAGDQDTQYF
j_gene: TRBJ1-1; len: 16; v_gene: TRBV2; d_gene: NA; CDR3aa: CASTPNRVLWDTEAFF
j_gene: TRBJ2-2; len: 17; v_gene: TRBV12-3/TRBV12-4; d_gene: NA; CDR3aa: CASSLDWGNGNTGELFF
j_gene: TRBJ2-1; len: 17; v_gene: TRBV7-4; d_gene: TRBD1; CDR3aa: CASIDGGRTGGSYEQFF
j_gene: TRBJ1-1; len: 11; v_gene: TRBV30; d_gene: NA; CDR3aa: CASHRGTEAFF
j_gene: TRBJ2-5; len: 14; v_gene: TRBV7-8; d_gene: NA; CDR3aa: CASSTPGRQETQYF
j_gene: TRBJ2-5; len: 14; v_gene: TRBV20-1; d_gene: NA; CDR3aa: CSARERRGLETQYF
j_gene: TRBJ1-5; len: 13; v_gene: TRBV3-1; d_gene: NA; CDR3aa: CASSLRNNQPQHF
j_gene: TRBJ1-5; len: 14; v_gene: TRBV28; d_gene: NA; CDR3aa: CASREVFPNQPQHF
j_gene: TRBJ2-7; len: 16; v_gene: TRBV27; d_gene: TRBD1; CDR3aa: CASSSSPGQITYEQYF
j_gene: TRBJ2-2; len: 21; v_gene: TRBV7-2; d_gene: TRBD2; CDR3aa: CASSLALRTSGRFGTDGELFF
j_gene: TRBJ2-3; len: 14; v_gene: TRBV19; d_gene: TRBD1; CDR3aa: CASSLSTGVDTQYF
j_gene: TRBJ2-1; len: 16; v_gene: TRBV28; d_gene: TRBD2; CDR3aa: CASSGRGLAGENEQFF
j_gene: TRBJ2-3; len: 14; v_gene: TRBV7-9; d_gene: TRBD2; CDR3aa: CASSLTSATDTQYF
j_gene: TRBJ1-2; len: 13; v_gene: TRBV19; d_gene: NA; CDR3aa: CASSIQGLYGHTF
j_gene: TRBJ2-5; len: 13; v_gene: TRBV4-2; d_gene: NA; CDR3aa: CASSRSPHETQYF
j_gene: TRBJ1-5; len: 15; v_gene: TRBV6-5; d_gene: NA; CDR3aa: CASSYSLNSNQPQHF
j_gene: TRBJ2-7; len: 14; v_gene: TRBV20-1; d_gene: TRBD2; CDR3aa: CSAPGLAGEGEQYF
j_gene: TRBJ2-1; len: 15; v_gene: TRBV20-1; d_gene: TRBD2; CDR3aa: CSARPPLAGHNEQFF
j_gene: TRBJ1-5; len: 14; v_gene: TRBV28; d_gene: NA; CDR3aa: CASSLWGSNQPQHF